The sequence of this T cell receptor (beta chain) was determined in a study of blood T cell repertoires in COVID-19. The V and J ends lost 1 base and 1 base, in that order; junction bases with no gene match: 7. The CDR3 spans 17 residues. Germline CDR1 and CDR2: MNHEY and SMNVEV (reference sequence). Assay: immunoSEQ multiplex PCR; the TCRdb copy retains only in-frame clones and omits some. The sample has about 270,000 clones; roughly 89% are singletons. Categorization into cohorts depended on clinical history that participants reported. Symptom resolution, clearance, or two negative PCRs marked the recovered donors of Cohort 3.

Sequenced material: PBMCs or T cells enriched from blood (not recorded which). This receptor was obtained from a woman in her fifties or sixties who had recovered from COVID-19. The chain carries TRBV27 and TRBJ1-1; the match to TRBD1 covers 9 bases. The DNA of the CDR3 is TGTGCCAGCAGTTTATTCGGAACAGGGGGCGGGAACACTGAAGCTTTCTTT. Amino acid sequence: CASSLFGTGGGNTEAFF.